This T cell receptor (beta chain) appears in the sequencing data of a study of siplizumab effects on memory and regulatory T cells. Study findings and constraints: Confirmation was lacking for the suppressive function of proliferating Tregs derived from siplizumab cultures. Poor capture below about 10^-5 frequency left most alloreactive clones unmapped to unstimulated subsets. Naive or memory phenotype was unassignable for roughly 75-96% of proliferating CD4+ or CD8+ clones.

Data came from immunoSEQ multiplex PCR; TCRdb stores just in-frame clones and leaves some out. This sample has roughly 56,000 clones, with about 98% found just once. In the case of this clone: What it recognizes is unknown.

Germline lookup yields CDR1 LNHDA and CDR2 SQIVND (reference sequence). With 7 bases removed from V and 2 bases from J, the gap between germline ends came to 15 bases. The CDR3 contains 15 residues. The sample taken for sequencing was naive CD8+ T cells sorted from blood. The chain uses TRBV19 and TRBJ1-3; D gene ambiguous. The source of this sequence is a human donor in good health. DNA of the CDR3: TGTGCCAGTATCCCTCGAGGTTGGACTGGAAACACCATATATTTT. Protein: CASIPRGWTGNTIYF.